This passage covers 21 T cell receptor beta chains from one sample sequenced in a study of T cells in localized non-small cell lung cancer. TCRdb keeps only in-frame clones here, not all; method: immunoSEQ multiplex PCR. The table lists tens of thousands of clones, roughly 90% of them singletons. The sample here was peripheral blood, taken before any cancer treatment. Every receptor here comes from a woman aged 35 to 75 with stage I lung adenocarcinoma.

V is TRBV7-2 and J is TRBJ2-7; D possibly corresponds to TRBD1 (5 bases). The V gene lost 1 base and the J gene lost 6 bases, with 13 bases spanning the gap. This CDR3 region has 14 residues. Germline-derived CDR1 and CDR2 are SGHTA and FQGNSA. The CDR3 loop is CASSLEVRVSEQYF. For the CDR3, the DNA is TGTGCCAGCAGCTTAGAGGTCAGGGTCAGCGAGCAGTACTTC.

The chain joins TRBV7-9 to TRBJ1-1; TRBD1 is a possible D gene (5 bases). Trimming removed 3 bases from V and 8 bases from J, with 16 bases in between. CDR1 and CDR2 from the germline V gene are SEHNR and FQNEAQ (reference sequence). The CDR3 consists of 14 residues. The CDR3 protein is CASSLGGESREAFF. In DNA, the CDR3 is TGTGCCAGCAGCTTGGGGGGAGAGTCCAGGGAAGCTTTCTTT.

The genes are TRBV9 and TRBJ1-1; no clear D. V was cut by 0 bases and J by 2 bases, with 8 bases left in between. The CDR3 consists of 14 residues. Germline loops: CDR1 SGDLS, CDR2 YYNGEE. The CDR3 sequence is CASSVAWGNTEAFF. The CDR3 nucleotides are TGTGCCAGCAGCGTAGCGTGGGGTAACACTGAAGCTTTCTTT.

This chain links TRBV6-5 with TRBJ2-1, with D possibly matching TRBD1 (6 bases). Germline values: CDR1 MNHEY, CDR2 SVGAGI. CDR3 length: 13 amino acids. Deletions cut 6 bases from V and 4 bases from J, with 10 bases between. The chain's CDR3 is CASRRDNYNEQFF. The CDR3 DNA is TGTGCCAGCAGAAGGGACAATTACAATGAGCAGTTCTTC.

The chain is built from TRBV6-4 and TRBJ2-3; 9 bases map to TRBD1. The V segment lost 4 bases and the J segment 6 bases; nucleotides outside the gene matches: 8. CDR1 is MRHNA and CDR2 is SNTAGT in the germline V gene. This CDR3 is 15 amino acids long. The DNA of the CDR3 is TGTGCCAGCAGTGCCCAGACAGGGGGAGTCGATACGCAGTATTTT. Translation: CASSAQTGGVDTQYF.

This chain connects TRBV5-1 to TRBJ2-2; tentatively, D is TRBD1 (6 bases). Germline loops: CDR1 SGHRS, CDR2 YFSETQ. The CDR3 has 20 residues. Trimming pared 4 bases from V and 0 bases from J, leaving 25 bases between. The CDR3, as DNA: TGCGCCAGCAGCGCACCCACAGGGCGCAGGATCGGAACGAACACCGGGGAGCTGTTTTTT. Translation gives CASSAPTGRRIGTNTGELFF. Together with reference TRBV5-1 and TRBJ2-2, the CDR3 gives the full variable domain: KAGVTQTPRYLIKTRGQQVTLSCSPISGHRSVSWYQQTPGQGLQFLFEYFSETQRNKGNFPGRFSGRQFSNSRSEMNVSTLELGDSALYLCASSAPTGRRIGTNTGELFFGEGSRLTVL.

The CDR3 region has the DNA TGTGCCTGGAGGCGGCAGCCCCAGCATTTT. Protein: CAWRRQPQHF. The genes are TRBV30 and TRBJ1-5; D is unclear. The V and J ends lost 3 bases and 7 bases respectively, with 4 bases between them. The CDR3 runs 10 residues. Looked up from germline, CDR1 is GTSNPN and CDR2 is SVGIG (reference sequence).

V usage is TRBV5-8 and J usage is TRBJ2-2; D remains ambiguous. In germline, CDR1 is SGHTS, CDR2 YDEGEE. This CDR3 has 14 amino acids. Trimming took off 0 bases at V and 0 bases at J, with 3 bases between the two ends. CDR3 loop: CASSLAANTGELFF. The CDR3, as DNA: TGTGCCAGCAGCTTGGCCGCGAACACCGGGGAGCTGTTTTTT.

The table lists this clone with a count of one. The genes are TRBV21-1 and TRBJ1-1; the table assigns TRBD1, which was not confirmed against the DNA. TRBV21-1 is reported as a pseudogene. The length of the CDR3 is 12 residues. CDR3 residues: CASKGDGTEAFF. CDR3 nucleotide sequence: TGTGCCAGCAAGGGGGATGGGACTGAAGCTTTCTTT.

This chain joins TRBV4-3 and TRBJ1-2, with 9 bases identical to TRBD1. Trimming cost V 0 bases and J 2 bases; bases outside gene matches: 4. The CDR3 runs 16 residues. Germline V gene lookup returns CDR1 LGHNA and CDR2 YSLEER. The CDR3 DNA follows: TGCGCCAGCAGCCAAGATCCGACAGGGGGGAACTATGGCTACACCTTC. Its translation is CASSQDPTGGNYGYTF.

The CDR3 DNA is TGTGCCAGCAGCTCCTGGACATCCTCTGGAAACACCATATATTTT. Its translation is CASSSWTSSGNTIYF. The chain carries TRBV11-2 and TRBJ1-3, with a weak D call TRBD1 (5 bases). The CDR3 runs to 15 residues. V was clipped by 4 bases and J by 0 bases, with 10 bases between them. Germline CDR1 reads SGHAT; CDR2 reads FQNNGV.

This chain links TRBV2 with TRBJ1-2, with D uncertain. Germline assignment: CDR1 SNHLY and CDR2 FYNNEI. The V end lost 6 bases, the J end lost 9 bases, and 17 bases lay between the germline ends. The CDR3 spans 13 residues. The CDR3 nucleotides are TGTGCCAGCAGCGGAAGTTGGGGTTCTAGCTACACCTTC. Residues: CASSGSWGSSYTF.

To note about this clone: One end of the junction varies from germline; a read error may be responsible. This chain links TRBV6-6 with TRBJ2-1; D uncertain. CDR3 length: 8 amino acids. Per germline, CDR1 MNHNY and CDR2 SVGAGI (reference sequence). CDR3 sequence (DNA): TGTGCCACCTGCTCAAAACTCTTC. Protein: CATCSKLF.

The CDR3: CASSLIAGGLIETQYF. DNA for the CDR3: TGCGCCAGCAGCCTCATAGCGGGGGGGCTTATAGAGACCCAGTACTTC. The gene calls are TRBV4-3 and TRBJ2-5; 11 bases map to TRBD2. Per the germline V gene, CDR1 is LGHNA and CDR2 is YSLEER. The CDR3 consists of 16 residues. V lost 4 bases to trimming and J lost 4 bases; unmatched junction nucleotides: 8.

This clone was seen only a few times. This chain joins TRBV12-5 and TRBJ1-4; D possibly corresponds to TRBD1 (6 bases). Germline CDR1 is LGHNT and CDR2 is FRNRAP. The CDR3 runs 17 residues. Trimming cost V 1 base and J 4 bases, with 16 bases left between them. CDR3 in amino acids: CASGLGRTTGRNEKLFF. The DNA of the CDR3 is TGTGCTAGTGGTTTGGGCCGAACGACAGGCCGTAATGAAAAACTGTTTTTT.

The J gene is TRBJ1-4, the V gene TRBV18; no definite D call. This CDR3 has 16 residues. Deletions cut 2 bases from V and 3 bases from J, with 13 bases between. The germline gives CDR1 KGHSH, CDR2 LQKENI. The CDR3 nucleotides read TGTGCCAGCTCACCAAATAGTCAGCGAGCTAATGAAAAACTGTTTTTT. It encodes CASSPNSQRANEKLFF. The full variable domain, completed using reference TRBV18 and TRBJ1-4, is NAGVMQNPRHLVRRRGQEARLRCSPMKGHSHVYWYRQLPEEGLKFMVYLQKENIIDESGMPKERFSAEFPKEGPSILRIQQVVRGDSAAYFCASSPNSQRANEKLFFGSGTQLSVL.

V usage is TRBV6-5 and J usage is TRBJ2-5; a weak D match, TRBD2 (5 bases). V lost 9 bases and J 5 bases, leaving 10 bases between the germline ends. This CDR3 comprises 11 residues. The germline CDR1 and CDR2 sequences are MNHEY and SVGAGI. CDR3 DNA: TGTGCCAGTAGGACTGGCGAGACCCAGTACTTC. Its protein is CASRTGETQYF.

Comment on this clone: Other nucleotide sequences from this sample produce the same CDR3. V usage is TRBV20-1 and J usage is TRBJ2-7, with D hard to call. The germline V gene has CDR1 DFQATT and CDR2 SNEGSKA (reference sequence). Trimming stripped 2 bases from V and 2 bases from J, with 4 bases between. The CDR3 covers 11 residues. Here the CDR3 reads CSARTTYEQYF. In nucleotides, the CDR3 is TGCAGTGCTAGAACCACCTACGAGCAGTACTTC.

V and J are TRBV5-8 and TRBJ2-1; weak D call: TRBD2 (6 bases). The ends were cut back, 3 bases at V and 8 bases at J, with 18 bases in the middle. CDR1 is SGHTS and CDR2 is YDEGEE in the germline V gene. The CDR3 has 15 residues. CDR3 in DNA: TGTGCCAGCAGCTACGGACATCCGGGAGTGTATGAGCAGTTCTTC. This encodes CASSYGHPGVYEQFF. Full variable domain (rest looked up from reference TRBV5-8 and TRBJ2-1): EAGVTQSPTHLIKTRGQQATLRCSPISGHTSVYWYQQALGLGLQFLLWYDEGEERNRGNFPPRFSGRQFPNYSSELNVNALELEDSALYLCASSYGHPGVYEQFFGPGTRLTVL.

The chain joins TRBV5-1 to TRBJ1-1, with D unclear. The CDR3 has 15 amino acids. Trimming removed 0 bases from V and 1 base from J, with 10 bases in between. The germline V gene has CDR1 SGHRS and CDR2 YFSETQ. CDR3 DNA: TGCGCCAGCAGCTTGGTAAGCACGACGAACACTGAAGCTTTCTTT. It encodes CASSLVSTTNTEAFF.

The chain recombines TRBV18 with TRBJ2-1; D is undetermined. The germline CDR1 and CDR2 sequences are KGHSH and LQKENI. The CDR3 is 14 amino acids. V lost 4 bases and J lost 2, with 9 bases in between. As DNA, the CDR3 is TGTGCCAGCTCACGCCGAACCCCCTACAATGAGCAGTTCTTC. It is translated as CASSRRTPYNEQFF.